These 29 T cell receptor beta chains share one sample of origin, sequenced in a study of T cell clonotyping in hematopoietic cell transplantation. Indicated time point: recipient sample about 28 days before transplant, after cytoreduction. The table came from immunoSEQ multiplex PCR; TCRdb's copy has only in-frame clones and leaves some out. The sample contains 46,000 or so clones, 86% of which appear only once. Sequencing used peripheral blood mononuclear cells, obtained before stem cell transplant. The origin of the receptors is a man aged 60 to 69 with biphenotypic leukemia. Some clones in this sample may be carry-over from other donors' samples.

The chain combines TRBV29-1 with TRBJ2-2; perhaps TRBD2 as D (5 bases). The CDR3 is 15 residues long. Germline-derived CDR1 and CDR2 are SQVTM and ANQGSEA. Trimming stripped 6 bases from V and 4 bases from J, with 18 bases between. CDR3 loop: CSVAEWASRTGELFF. The CDR3 DNA follows: TGCAGCGTCGCCGAGTGGGCTAGCCGCACCGGGGAGCTGTTTTTT.

This chain connects TRBV19 to TRBJ1-1; the D is unclear. Germline assignment: CDR1 LNHDA and CDR2 SQIVND (reference sequence). This CDR3 comprises 14 residues. Trimming pared 7 bases from V and 0 bases from J, leaving 12 bases between. The CDR3 DNA reads as TGTGCCAGTACTCCCGGCCGGTTGAACACTGAAGCTTTCTTT. Amino acids: CASTPGRLNTEAFF.

The CDR3 DNA reads TGTGCCAGCAGCTTGGACAAGACTAGCACAGATACGCAGTATTTT. Translating it yields CASSLDKTSTDTQYF. The rearrangement uses TRBV5-4 and TRBJ2-3; D remains unclear. Trimming cost V 0 bases and J 0 bases, with 8 bases left between them. This CDR3 is 15 amino acids long. Germline V gives CDR1 SGHNT, CDR2 YYREEE (reference sequence).

V gene TRBV7-2 combines with J gene TRBJ2-1; 9 positions agree with TRBD2. The V gene end was trimmed by 6 bases and the J gene end by 8 bases; junction bases not matched to a gene: 14. The CDR3 spans 16 residues. Germline assignment: CDR1 SGHTA and CDR2 FQGNSA. The CDR3 DNA follows: TGTGCCAGCAGGCTAGCGGGACCTCATTTCGAACATGAGCAGTTCTTC. Its translation: CASRLAGPHFEHEQFF. The full variable domain, rest sourced from reference TRBV7-2 and TRBJ2-1, is GAGVSQSPSNKVTEKGKDVELRCDPISGHTALYWYRQSLGQGLEFLIYFQGNSAPDKSGLPSDRFSAERTGGSVSTLTIQRTQQEDSAVYLCASRLAGPHFEHEQFFGPGTRLTVL.

This clone turned up a few times. The CDR3 sequence: CASSLRWAGVGGIAFF. The CDR3 DNA reads as TGTGCCAGCAGCTTAAGGTGGGCGGGGGTCGGCGGGATTGCCTTCTTC. The V call is TRBV7-2, the J call TRBJ2-1; 7 bases align to TRBD2. The CDR3 is 16 amino acids. CDR1 and CDR2 from the germline V gene are SGHTA and FQGNSA. V gave up 2 bases and J gave up 16 bases; unmatched junction bases: 20.

The DNA of the CDR3 is TGCGCCAGCAGCCAAGAGAACAACTGGCCCCAGCATTTT. Amino acids: CASSQENNWPQHF. V usage is TRBV4-3 and J usage is TRBJ1-5, with no clear D. CDR1 LGHNA and CDR2 YSLEER come from the germline V gene. The V end was cut by 0 bases, the J end by 9 bases, with 9 bases between. The CDR3 loop spans 13 amino acids.

V usage is TRBV19 and J usage is TRBJ2-7; a weak D match, TRBD2 (5 bases). Deletions cut 3 bases from V and 6 bases from J, with 15 bases between. This CDR3 comprises 14 residues. CDR1 LNHDA and CDR2 SQIVND come from the germline V gene (reference sequence). The CDR3 reads CASSMLGSSIEQYF. The DNA for the CDR3 is TGTGCCAGTAGTATGTTGGGGAGCTCGATCGAGCAGTACTTC. The full variable domain, with the rest looked up from reference TRBV19 and TRBJ2-7, is DGGITQSPKYLFRKEGQNVTLSCEQNLNHDAMYWYRQDPGQGLRLIYYSQIVNDFQKGDIAEGYSVSREKKESFPLTVTSAQKNPTAFYLCASSMLGSSIEQYFGPGTRLTVT.

V usage is TRBV6-6 and J usage is TRBJ1-1; D uncertain. The CDR3 length is 15 residues. V was cut by 1 base and J by 0 bases, with 9 bases left in between. Germline assignment: CDR1 MNHNY and CDR2 SVGAGI (reference sequence). CDR3 residues: CASSYYGRMNTEAFF. DNA for the CDR3: TGTGCCAGCAGTTACTACGGGAGAATGAACACTGAAGCTTTCTTT.

About this clone itself: The junction does not match germline at one end; this may be a read error. The chain carries TRBV7-7 and TRBJ2-5; possibly TRBD1 for D (6 bases). CDR3 length: 14 residues. Per germline, CDR1 SSHAT and CDR2 FNYEAQ (reference sequence). The CDR3 DNA sequence: TGTGCTAGCAGCTCCACGAGGGGGCAAGAGACCCAGTACTTC. Translating it yields CASSSTRGQETQYF. Combining the CDR3 with reference TRBV7-7 and TRBJ2-5 gives the whole variable domain GAGVSQSPRYKVTKRGQDVTLRCDPISSHATLYWYQQALGQGPEFLTYFNYEAQPDKSGLPSDRFSAERPEGSISTLTIQRTEQRDSAMYRCASSSTRGQETQYFGPGTRLLVL.

CDR3 sequence reads: CASSPTRGGEQYF. In DNA form, the CDR3 reads TGTGCCAGCTCACCGACTAGAGGAGGCGAGCAGTACTTC. The chain links TRBV18 to TRBJ2-7; possibly TRBD2 for D (6 bases). V was shortened by 3 bases and J by 6 bases, with 12 bases between the two germline ends. Germline loops: CDR1 KGHSH, CDR2 LQKENI. This CDR3 contains 13 residues.

This sequence joins TRBV19 and TRBJ2-2, with TRBD2 matching 7 bases. With V trimmed by 2 bases and J by 6 bases, 0 bases remained unmatched. Germline CDR1 reads LNHDA; CDR2 reads SQIVND (reference sequence). This CDR3 contains 13 residues. This CDR3 is CASSIRGAGELFF. The CDR3 DNA is TGTGCCAGTAGTATACGGGGGGCCGGGGAGCTGTTTTTT.

The genes are TRBV7-9 and TRBJ1-2, with 8 bases aligning to TRBD1. Trimming at V came to 5 bases and at J to 6 bases, leaving 5 bases not matched to a gene. The CDR3 runs to 13 residues. Germline lookup yields CDR1 SEHNR and CDR2 FQNEAQ (reference sequence). The CDR3 spells CASSTPGGNGYTF. For the CDR3, the DNA is TGTGCCAGCAGCACCCCAGGGGGCAATGGCTACACCTTC. Based on the CDR3 plus reference TRBV7-9 and TRBJ1-2, the full variable domain is DTGVSQNPRHKITKRGQNVTFRCDPISEHNRLYWYRQTLGQGPEFLTYFQNEAQLEKSRLLSDRFSAERPKGSFSTLEIQRTEQGDSAMYLCASSTPGGNGYTFGSGTRLTVV.

The chain is built from TRBV28 and TRBJ2-1; D gene unclear. CDR1 is MDHEN and CDR2 is SYDVKM in the germline V gene. Deletions cut 4 bases from V and 9 bases from J, with 16 bases between. The CDR3 consists of 14 residues. As DNA, the CDR3 is TGTGCCAGCAGTTCCCTACCGGGCGCGAGTGAGCAGTTCTTC. Translating it yields CASSSLPGASEQFF.

The chain joins TRBV11-3 to TRBJ2-5; 7 bases align to TRBD2. CDR3 length: 13 amino acids. V was pared by 6 bases and J by 8 bases, with 9 bases of the junction left unmatched. Germline V gene data show CDR1 as SGHNT and CDR2 as YENEEA. In DNA form, the CDR3 reads TGTGCCAGCAGTCTCGGTGGCGGGGGTACCCAGTACTTC. Protein: CASSLGGGGTQYF.

The rearrangement links TRBV19 to TRBJ2-7; TRBD2 might be the D (8 bases). The germline V gene encodes CDR1 LNHDA and CDR2 SQIVND (reference sequence). This CDR3 contains 17 residues. Trimming left V 3 bases short and J 6 bases short, with 24 bases between. CDR3 in amino acids: CASSIGGGAVGTSEQYF. CDR3 nucleotide sequence: TGTGCCAGTAGTATCGGAGGGGGCGCAGTAGGGACTAGCGAGCAGTACTTC.

This clone was seen only once. Distinct nucleotide sequences in the sample also encode this CDR3. This chain connects TRBV5-4 to TRBJ2-7; D unclear. This CDR3 is 13 amino acids long. V dropped 2 bases and J dropped 0 bases, with 6 bases sitting between them. Looked up from germline, CDR1 is SGHNT and CDR2 is YYREEE (reference sequence). DNA of the CDR3: TGTGCCAGCAGCTTAGCTTCCTCCTACGAGCAGTACTTC. This translates into CASSLASSYEQYF.

The chain has TRBV6-1 and TRBJ1-4, with a possible D match to TRBD1 (6 bases). The V gene lost 6 bases and the J gene lost 8 bases, with 19 bases spanning the gap. CDR1 and CDR2 (germline): MNHNS, SASEGT. The CDR3 is 15 residues long. Here the CDR3 reads CASSTGRYTEEKLFF. CDR3 nucleotides: TGTGCCAGCAGCACAGGGAGGTATACCGAGGAAAAACTGTTTTTT.

The chain links TRBV19 to TRBJ1-1, with TRBD1 matching 7 bases. Germline CDR1 and CDR2: LNHDA and SQIVND (reference sequence). The CDR3 loop spans 13 amino acids. The V segment lost 4 bases and the J segment 4 bases; nucleotides outside the gene matches: 3. CDR3 loop: CASSRQGGTEAFF. DNA for the CDR3: TGTGCCAGTAGTAGACAGGGCGGCACTGAAGCTTTCTTT.

The chain joins TRBV5-1 to TRBJ2-7, with TRBD1 identical over 7 bases. Germline V CDR1 and CDR2: SGHRS, YFSETQ. With 3 bases clipped from V and 2 bases from J, the junction kept 8 bases outside the gene matches. The CDR3 has 15 amino acids. This chain's CDR3 is CASSWTGQPPYEQYF. The DNA of the CDR3 is TGCGCCAGCAGCTGGACAGGTCAGCCGCCCTACGAGCAGTACTTC.

The chain links TRBV11-3 to TRBJ2-1; possibly TRBD2 for D (5 bases). This CDR3 spans 14 amino acids. The germline CDR1 and CDR2 sequences are SGHNT and YENEEA. V was shortened by 5 bases and J by 6 bases, with 14 bases between the two germline ends. The CDR3 here is CASSPNPAGNEQFF. The CDR3, as DNA: TGTGCCAGCAGCCCTAATCCCGCGGGCAATGAGCAGTTCTTC.

This clone was counted a single time. The chain joins TRBV5-6 to TRBJ2-7; tentatively, D is TRBD2 (6 bases). The CDR3 spans 14 residues. The germline V gene has CDR1 SGHDT and CDR2 YYEEEE. Deletions cut 0 bases from V and 3 bases from J, with 10 bases between. For the CDR3, the DNA is TGTGCCAGCAGCTTGGATGTGACTAGCTACGAGCAGTACTTC. Translating gives CASSLDVTSYEQYF.

The chain combines TRBV7-3 with TRBJ2-3, with 11 positions matching TRBD2. The germline CDR1 and CDR2 sequences are SGHTA and FQGTGA. This CDR3 has 16 residues. V trimming: 4 bases; J trimming: 1 base; junction bases outside the gene matches: 4. The CDR3 nucleotides read TGTGCCAGCAGCTCTGGACTAGCGGGCGGCACAGATACGCAGTATTTT. It yields the protein CASSSGLAGGTDTQYF. Supplemented by reference TRBV7-3 and TRBJ2-3, the full variable domain reads GAGVSQTPSNKVTEKGKYVELRCDPISGHTALYWYRQSLGQGPEFLIYFQGTGAADDSGLPNDRFFAVRPEGSVSTLKIQRTERGDSAVYLCASSSGLAGGTDTQYFGPGTRLTVL.

The chain combines TRBV30 with TRBJ2-3; TRBD2 is a possible D gene (6 bases). The V gene's germline CDR1 is GTSNPN and CDR2 SVGIG (reference sequence). The CDR3 has 15 amino acids. V lost 2 bases and J 1 base, leaving 13 bases between the germline ends. The CDR3 spells CAWSYGRGGTDTQYF. As DNA, the CDR3 is TGTGCCTGGAGTTACGGGAGAGGAGGCACAGATACGCAGTATTTT. The full variable domain, rest sourced from reference TRBV30 and TRBJ2-3, is SQTIHQWPATLVQPVGSPLSLECTVEGTSNPNLYWYRQAAGRGLQLLFYSVGIGQISSEVPQNLSASRPQDRQFILSSKKLLLSDSGFYLCAWSYGRGGTDTQYFGPGTRLTVL.

The V gene is TRBV5-8, the J gene TRBJ2-7; 13 bases map to TRBD2. Germline CDR1 is SGHTS and CDR2 is YDEGEE. J lost 7 bases, V lost 4 bases, and 8 bases had no gene match. The CDR3 totals 15 residues. CDR3 DNA: TGTGCCAGCAGCACTAGGACTAGCGGGAGTAAAGAGCAGTACTTC. It is translated as CASSTRTSGSKEQYF.

V and J are TRBV30 and TRBJ2-2; TRBD2 matches at 9 bases. V dropped 3 bases and J dropped 3; count of bases not matched to a gene: 5. The CDR3 spans 15 residues. Germline CDR1 and CDR2: GTSNPN and SVGIG (reference sequence). CDR3 nucleotide sequence: TGTGCCTGGAGCGCGGGAGGGCGGTACACCGGGGAGCTGTTTTTT. Translation gives CAWSAGGRYTGELFF.

This sequence joins TRBV9 and TRBJ1-1; no clear D gene. In germline, CDR1 is SGDLS, CDR2 YYNGEE. V lost 0 bases to trimming and J lost 8 bases, with 14 bases between them. CDR3 size: 14 residues. CDR3 DNA sequence: TGTGCCAGCAGCGTAGAGGCCAGTATCAAGGAAGCTTTCTTT. Encoded protein: CASSVEASIKEAFF.

This clone has a handful of counts. The CDR3 reads CASSRDRETGELFF. Here the CDR3 DNA reads TGTGCCAGCAGCCGGGACAGGGAGACCGGGGAGCTGTTTTTT. The chain has TRBV6-1 and TRBJ2-2; TRBD1 agrees at 9 bases. The CDR3 consists of 14 residues. Germline V gene data show CDR1 as MNHNS and CDR2 as SASEGT. V was clipped by 6 bases and J by 5 bases; unmatched bases: 4.

The chain carries TRBV6-5 and TRBJ2-3; D is unclear. The ends were cut back, 6 bases at V and 0 bases at J, with 10 bases in the middle. This CDR3 contains 14 residues. CDR1 and CDR2 from the germline V gene are MNHEY and SVGAGI. CDR3 residues: CASSFEGSTDTQYF. For the CDR3, the DNA is TGTGCCAGCAGCTTCGAAGGGAGCACAGATACGCAGTATTTT.

The chain has TRBV2 and TRBJ2-7; no firm D call. The CDR3 contains 17 residues. Germline CDR1 is SNHLY and CDR2 is FYNNEI. V shed 5 bases and J shed 3 bases, with 23 bases lying between them. CDR3 nucleotide sequence: TGTGCCAGCAGTTACTCGGAGACTCGCGAACTCGACTACGAGCAGTACTTC. Its translation is CASSYSETRELDYEQYF.